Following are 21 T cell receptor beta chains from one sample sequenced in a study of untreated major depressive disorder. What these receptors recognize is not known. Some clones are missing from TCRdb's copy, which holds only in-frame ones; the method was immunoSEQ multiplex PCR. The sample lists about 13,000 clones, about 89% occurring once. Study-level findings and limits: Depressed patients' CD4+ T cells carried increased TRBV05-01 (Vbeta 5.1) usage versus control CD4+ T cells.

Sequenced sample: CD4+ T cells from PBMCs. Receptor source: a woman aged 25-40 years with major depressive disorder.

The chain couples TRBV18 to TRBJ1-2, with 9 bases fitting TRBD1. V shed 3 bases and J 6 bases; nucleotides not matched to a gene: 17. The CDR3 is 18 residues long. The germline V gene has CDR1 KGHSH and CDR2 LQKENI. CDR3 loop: CASSPTTTRDRVRHGYTF. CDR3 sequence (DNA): TGTGCCAGCTCACCCACTACGACGCGGGACAGGGTGAGGCATGGCTACACCTTC.

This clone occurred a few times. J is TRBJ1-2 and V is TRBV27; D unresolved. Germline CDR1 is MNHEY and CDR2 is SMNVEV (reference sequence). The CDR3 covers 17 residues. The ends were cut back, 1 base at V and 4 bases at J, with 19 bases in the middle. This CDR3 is CASSLYGREASSYGYTF. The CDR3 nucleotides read TGTGCCAGCAGTTTATATGGCCGCGAGGCCTCAAGCTATGGCTACACCTTC.

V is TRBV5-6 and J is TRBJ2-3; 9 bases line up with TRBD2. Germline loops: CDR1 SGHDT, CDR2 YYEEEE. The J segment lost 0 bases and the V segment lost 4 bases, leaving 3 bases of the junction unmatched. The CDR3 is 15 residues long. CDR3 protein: CASSRTSGSTDTQYF. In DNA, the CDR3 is TGTGCCAGCAGCCGTACTAGCGGGAGCACAGATACGCAGTATTTT. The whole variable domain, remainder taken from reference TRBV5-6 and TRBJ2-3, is DAGVTQSPTHLIKTRGQQVTLRCSPKSGHDTVSWYQQALGQGPQFIFQYYEEEERQRGNFPDRFSGHQFPNYSSELNVNALLLGDSALYLCASSRTSGSTDTQYFGPGTRLTVL.

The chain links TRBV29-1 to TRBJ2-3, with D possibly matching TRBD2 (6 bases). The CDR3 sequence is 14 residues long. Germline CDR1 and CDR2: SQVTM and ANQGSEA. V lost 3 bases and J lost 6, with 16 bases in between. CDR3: CSVDASRGADTQYF. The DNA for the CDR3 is TGCAGCGTTGATGCGTCGCGGGGAGCGGATACGCAGTATTTT.

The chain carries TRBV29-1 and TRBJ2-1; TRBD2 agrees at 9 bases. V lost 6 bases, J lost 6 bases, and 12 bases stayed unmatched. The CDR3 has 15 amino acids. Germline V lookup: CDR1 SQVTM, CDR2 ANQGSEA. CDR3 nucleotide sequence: TGCAGCGTCGTACTGCTAGCGGGGACCTTCAATGAGCAGTTCTTC. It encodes CSVVLLAGTFNEQFF.

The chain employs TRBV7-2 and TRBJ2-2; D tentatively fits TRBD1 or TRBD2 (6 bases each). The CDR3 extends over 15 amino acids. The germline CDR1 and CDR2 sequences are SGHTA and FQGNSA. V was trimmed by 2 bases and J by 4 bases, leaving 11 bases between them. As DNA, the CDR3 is TGTGCCAGCAGCTTATCGGGGGCTGGCACCGGGGAGCTGTTTTTT. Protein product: CASSLSGAGTGELFF.

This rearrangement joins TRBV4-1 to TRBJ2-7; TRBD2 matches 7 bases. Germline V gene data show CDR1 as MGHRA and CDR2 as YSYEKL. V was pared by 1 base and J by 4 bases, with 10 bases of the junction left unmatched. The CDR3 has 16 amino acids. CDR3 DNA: TGCGCCAGCAGCCAAGGGACCTCGGCTAGCGGTTACGAGCAGTACTTC. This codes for CASSQGTSASGYEQYF.

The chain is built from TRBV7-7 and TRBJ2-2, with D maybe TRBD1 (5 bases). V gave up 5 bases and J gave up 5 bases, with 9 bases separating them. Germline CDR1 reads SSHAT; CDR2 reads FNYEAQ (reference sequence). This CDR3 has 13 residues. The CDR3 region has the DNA TGTGCCAGCAGCGTCAGGGTAACCGGGGAGCTGTTTTTT. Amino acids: CASSVRVTGELFF.

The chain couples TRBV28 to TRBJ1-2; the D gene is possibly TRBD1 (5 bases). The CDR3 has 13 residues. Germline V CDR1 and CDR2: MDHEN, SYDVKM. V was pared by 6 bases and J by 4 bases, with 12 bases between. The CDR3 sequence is CASSSDSLYGYTF. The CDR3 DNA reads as TGTGCCAGCAGCTCAGACAGCCTCTATGGCTACACCTTC.

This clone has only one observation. The CDR3 region has the DNA TGTGCCAGCAGCGCATGGACAGGGGCTTCGAGCTCTGGAAACACCATATATTTT. It codes for CASSAWTGASSSGNTIYF. The chain links TRBV9 to TRBJ1-3; 9 bases map to TRBD1. V gave up 3 bases and J gave up 0 bases; unmatched junction bases: 10. Germline CDR1 and CDR2: SGDLS and YYNGEE. The CDR3 contains 18 residues.

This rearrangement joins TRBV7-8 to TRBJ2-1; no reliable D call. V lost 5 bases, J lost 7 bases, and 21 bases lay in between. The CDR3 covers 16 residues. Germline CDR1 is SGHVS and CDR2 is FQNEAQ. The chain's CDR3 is CASSPSEFRIGNEQFF. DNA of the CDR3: TGTGCCAGCAGCCCAAGCGAGTTCCGAATAGGGAATGAGCAGTTCTTC.

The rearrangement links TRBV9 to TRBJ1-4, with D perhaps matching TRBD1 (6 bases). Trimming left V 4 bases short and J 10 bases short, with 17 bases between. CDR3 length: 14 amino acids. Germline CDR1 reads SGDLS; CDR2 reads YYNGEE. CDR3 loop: CASSPRQDSIKLFF. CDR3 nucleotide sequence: TGTGCCAGCAGCCCTAGACAGGACTCTATAAAACTGTTTTTT.

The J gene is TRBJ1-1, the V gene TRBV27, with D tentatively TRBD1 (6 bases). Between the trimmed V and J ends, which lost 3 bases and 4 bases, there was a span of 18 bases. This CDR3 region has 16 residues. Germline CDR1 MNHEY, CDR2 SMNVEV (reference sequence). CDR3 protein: CASSFFRGRVGTEAFF. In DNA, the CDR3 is TGTGCCAGCAGTTTTTTCAGGGGAAGAGTGGGCACTGAAGCTTTCTTT.

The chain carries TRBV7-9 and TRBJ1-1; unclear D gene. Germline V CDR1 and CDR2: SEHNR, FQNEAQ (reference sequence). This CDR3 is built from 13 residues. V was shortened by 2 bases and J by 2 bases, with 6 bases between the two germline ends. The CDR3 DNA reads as TGTGCCAGCAGCTTACGGGAAAACACTGAAGCTTTCTTT. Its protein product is CASSLRENTEAFF.

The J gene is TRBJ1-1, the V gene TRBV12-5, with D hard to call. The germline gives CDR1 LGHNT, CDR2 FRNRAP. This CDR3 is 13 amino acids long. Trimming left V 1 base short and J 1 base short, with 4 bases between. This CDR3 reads CASGLGGNTEAFF. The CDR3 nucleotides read TGTGCTAGTGGTTTGGGGGGGAACACTGAAGCTTTCTTT.

The CDR3 DNA follows: TGTGCCAGCACCCTCGGCGGTTTCGGCACAGATACGCAGTATTTT. The encoded protein is CASTLGGFGTDTQYF. The chain carries TRBV6-5 and TRBJ2-3; D not resolved. The germline gives CDR1 MNHEY, CDR2 SVGAGI. The CDR3 loop spans 15 amino acids. Trimming left V 7 bases short and J 1 base short, with 15 bases between.

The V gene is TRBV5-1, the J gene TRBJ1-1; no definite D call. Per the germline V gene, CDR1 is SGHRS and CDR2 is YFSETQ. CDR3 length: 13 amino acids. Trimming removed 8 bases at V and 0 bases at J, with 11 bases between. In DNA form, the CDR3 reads TGCGCCAGTTCAGCGGGGATGAACACTGAAGCTTTCTTT. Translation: CASSAGMNTEAFF.

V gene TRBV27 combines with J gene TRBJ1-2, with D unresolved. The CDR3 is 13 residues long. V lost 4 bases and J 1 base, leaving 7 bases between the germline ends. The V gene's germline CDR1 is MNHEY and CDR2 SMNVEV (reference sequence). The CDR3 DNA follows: TGTGCCAGCAGTTCGGACTATAACTATGGCTACACCTTC. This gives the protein CASSSDYNYGYTF.

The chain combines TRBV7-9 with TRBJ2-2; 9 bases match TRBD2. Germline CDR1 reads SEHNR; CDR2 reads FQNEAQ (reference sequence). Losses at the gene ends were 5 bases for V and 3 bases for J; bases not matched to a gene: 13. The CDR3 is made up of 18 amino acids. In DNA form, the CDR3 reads TGTGCCAGCAGCGACCCTCGGACTAGCGCTATTGACACCGGGGAGCTGTTTTTT. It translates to CASSDPRTSAIDTGELFF. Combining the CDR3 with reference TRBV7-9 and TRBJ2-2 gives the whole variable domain DTGVSQNPRHKITKRGQNVTFRCDPISEHNRLYWYRQTLGQGPEFLTYFQNEAQLEKSRLLSDRFSAERPKGSFSTLEIQRTEQGDSAMYLCASSDPRTSAIDTGELFFGEGSRLTVL.

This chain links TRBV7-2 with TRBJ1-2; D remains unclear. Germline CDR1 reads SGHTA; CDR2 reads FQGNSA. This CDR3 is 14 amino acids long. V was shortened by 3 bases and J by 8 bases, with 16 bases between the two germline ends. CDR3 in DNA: TGTGCCAGCAGCTTGTCTCAACAGCCCTTGGGCTACACCTTC. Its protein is CASSLSQQPLGYTF.

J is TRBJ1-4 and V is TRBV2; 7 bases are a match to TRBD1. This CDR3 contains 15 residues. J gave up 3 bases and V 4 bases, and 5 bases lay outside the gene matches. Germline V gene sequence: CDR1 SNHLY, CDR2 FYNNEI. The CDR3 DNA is TGTGCCAGCAGTGGTACCGGGACAGCTAATGAAAAACTGTTTTTT. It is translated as CASSGTGTANEKLFF.